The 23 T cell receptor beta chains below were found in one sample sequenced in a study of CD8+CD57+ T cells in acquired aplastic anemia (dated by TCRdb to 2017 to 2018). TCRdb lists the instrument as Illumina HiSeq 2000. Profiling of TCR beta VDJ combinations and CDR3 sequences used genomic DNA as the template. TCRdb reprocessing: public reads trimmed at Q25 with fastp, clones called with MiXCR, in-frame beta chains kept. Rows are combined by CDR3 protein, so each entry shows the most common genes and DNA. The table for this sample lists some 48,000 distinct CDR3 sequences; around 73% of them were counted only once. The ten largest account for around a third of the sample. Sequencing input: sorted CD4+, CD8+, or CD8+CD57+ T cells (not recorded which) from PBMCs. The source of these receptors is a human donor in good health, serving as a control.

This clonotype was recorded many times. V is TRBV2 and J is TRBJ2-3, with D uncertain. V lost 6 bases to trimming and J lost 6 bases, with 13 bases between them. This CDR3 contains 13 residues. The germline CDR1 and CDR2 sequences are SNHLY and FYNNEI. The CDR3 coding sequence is TGTGCCAGCAGGTGGAACGAGCAGGATACGCAGTATTTT. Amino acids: CASRWNEQDTQYF.

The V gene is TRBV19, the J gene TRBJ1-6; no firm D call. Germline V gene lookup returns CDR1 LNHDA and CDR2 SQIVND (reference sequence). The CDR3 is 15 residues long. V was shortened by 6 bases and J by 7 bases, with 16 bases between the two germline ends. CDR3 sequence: CASSYPGLPNSPLHF. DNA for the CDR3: TGTGCCAGTAGCTACCCGGGCCTACCAAATTCACCCCTCCACTTT.

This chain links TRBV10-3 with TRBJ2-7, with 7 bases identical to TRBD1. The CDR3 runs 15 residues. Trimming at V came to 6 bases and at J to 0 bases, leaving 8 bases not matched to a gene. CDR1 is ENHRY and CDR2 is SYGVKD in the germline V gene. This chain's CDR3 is CAIRSADRASYEQYF. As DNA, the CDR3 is TGTGCCATCAGGAGCGCAGACAGGGCCTCCTACGAGCAGTACTTC.

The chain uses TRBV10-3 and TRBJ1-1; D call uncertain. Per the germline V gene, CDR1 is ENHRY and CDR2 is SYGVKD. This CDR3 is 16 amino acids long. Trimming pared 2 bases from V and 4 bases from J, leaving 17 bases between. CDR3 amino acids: CAISERARNSGTEAFF. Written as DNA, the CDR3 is TGTGCCATCAGTGAGCGGGCCCGGAACTCGGGCACTGAAGCTTTCTTT.

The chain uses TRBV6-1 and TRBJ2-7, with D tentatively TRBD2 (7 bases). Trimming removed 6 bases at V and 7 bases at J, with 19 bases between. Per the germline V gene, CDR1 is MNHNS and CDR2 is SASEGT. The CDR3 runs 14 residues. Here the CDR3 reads CASSHEGGAGEQYF. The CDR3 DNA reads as TGTGCCAGCAGCCACGAGGGGGGGGCGGGTGAGCAGTACTTC.

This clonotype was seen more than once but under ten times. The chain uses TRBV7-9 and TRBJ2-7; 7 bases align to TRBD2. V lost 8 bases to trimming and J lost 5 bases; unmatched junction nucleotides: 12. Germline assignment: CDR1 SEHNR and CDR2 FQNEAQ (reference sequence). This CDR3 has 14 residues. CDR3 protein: CASAMGGGPHEQYF. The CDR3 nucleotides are TGTGCCAGCGCTATGGGGGGGGGACCCCACGAGCAGTACTTC.

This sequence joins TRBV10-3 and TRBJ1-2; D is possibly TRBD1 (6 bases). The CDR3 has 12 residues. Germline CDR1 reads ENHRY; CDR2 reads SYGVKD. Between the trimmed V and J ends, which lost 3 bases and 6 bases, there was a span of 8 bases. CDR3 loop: CAISDRGDGYTF. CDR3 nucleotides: TGTGCCATCAGTGACAGGGGTGATGGCTACACCTTC.

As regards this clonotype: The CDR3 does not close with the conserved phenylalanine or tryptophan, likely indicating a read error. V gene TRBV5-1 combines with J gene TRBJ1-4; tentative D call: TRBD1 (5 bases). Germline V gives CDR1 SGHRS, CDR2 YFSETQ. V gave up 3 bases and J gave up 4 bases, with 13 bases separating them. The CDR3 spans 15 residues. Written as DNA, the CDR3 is TGCGCCAGCAGCTGGAATGAGGGGCTTAATGAAAAACTGTTTCTT. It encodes CASSWNEGLNEKLFL.

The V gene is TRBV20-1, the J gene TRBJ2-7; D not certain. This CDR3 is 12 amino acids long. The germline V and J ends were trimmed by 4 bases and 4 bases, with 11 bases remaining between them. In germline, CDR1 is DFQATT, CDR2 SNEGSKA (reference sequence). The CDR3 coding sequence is TGCAGTGCTAAATTTCGGGTTTACGAGCAGTACTTC. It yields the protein CSAKFRVYEQYF.

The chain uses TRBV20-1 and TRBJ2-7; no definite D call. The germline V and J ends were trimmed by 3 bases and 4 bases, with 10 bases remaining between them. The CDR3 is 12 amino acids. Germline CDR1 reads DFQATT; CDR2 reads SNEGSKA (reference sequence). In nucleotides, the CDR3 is TGCAGTGCTAGCGAGCTGGTTTACGAGCAGTACTTC. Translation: CSASELVYEQYF.

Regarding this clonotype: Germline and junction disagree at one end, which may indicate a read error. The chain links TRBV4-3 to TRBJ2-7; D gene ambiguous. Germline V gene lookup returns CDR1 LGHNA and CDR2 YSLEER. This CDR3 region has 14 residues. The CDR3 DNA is TGCGCTAGCAGCCAAGATCGCCGGATCTACGAGCAGTACTTC. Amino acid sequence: CASSQDRRIYEQYF.

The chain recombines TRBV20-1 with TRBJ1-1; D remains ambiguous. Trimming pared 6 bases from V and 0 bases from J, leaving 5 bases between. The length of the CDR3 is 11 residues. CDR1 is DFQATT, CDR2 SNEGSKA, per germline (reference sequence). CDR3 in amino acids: CSAYMNTEAFF. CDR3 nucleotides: TGCAGTGCATACATGAACACTGAAGCTTTCTTT.

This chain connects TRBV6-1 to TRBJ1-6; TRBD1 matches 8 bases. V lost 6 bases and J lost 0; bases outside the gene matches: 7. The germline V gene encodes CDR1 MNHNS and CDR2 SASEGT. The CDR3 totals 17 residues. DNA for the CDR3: TGTGCCAGCAGCTTCGGACAGGGCAGCTCCTATAATTCACCCCTCCACTTT. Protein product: CASSFGQGSSYNSPLHF.

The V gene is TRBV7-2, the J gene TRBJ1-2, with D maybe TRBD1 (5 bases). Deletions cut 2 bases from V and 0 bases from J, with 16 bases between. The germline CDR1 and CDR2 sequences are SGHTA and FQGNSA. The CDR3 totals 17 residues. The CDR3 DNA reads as TGTGCCAGCAGCTTATCGAGGGGCCCCGAGCCTAACTATGGCTACACCTTC. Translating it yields CASSLSRGPEPNYGYTF.

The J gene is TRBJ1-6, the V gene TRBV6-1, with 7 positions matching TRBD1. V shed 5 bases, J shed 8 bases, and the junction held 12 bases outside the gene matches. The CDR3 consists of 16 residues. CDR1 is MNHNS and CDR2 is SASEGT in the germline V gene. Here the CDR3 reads CASSLDRSSSDSPLHF. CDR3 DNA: TGTGCCAGCAGTCTGGACAGGTCAAGTAGTGATTCACCCCTCCACTTT.

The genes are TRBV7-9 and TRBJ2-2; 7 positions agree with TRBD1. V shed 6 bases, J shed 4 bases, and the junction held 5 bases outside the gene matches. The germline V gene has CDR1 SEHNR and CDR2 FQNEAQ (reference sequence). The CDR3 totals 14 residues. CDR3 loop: CASSRDRSTGELFF. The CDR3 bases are TGTGCCAGCAGTCGGGACAGAAGCACCGGGGAGCTGTTTTTT. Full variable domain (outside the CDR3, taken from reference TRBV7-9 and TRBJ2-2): DTGVSQNPRHKITKRGQNVTFRCDPISEHNRLYWYRQTLGQGPEFLTYFQNEAQLEKSRLLSDRFSAERPKGSFSTLEIQRTEQGDSAMYLCASSRDRSTGELFFGEGSRLTVL.

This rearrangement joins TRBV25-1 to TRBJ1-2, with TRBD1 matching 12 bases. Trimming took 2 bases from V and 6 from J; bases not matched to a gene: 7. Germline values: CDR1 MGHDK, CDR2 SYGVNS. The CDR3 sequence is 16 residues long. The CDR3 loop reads CASSETGQGALNGYTF. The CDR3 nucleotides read TGTGCCAGCAGTGAAACGGGACAGGGGGCACTGAATGGCTACACCTTC.

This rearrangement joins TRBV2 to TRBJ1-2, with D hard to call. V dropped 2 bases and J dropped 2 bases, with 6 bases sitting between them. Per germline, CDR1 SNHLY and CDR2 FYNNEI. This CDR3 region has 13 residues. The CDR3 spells CASSEKRNYGYTF. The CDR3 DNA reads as TGTGCCAGCAGTGAAAAGAGGAACTATGGCTACACCTTC.

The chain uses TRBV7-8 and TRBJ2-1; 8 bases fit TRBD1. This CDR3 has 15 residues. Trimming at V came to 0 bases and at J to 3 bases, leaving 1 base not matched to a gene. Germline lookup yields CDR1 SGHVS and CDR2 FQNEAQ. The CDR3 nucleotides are TGTGCCAGCAGCTTAGCGGGACAGGACTACAATGAGCAGTTCTTC. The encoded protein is CASSLAGQDYNEQFF.

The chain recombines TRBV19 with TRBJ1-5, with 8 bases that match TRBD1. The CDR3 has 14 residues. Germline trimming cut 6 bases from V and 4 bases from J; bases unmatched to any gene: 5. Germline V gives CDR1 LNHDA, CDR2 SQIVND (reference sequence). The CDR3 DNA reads TGTGCCAGTAGACCGGGACAGGAGAATCAGCCCCAGCATTTT. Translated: CASRPGQENQPQHF. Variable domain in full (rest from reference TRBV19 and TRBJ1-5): DGGITQSPKYLFRKEGQNVTLSCEQNLNHDAMYWYRQDPGQGLRLIYYSQIVNDFQKGDIAEGYSVSREKKESFPLTVTSAQKNPTAFYLCASRPGQENQPQHFGDGTRLSIL.

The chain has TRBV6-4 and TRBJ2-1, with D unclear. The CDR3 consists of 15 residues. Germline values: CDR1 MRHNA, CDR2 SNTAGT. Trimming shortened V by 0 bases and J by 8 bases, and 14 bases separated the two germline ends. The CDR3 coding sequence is TGTGCCAGCAGTGACTCGGCGAGAAGGCCCGATGAGCAGTTCTTC. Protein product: CASSDSARRPDEQFF.

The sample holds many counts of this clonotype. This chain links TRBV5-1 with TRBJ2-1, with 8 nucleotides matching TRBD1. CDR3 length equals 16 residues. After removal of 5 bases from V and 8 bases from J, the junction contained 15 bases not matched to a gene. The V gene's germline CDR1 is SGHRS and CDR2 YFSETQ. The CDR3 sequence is CASSLGGVDREDEQFF. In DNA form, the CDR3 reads TGCGCCAGCAGTCTGGGTGGAGTGGACAGGGAAGATGAGCAGTTCTTC.

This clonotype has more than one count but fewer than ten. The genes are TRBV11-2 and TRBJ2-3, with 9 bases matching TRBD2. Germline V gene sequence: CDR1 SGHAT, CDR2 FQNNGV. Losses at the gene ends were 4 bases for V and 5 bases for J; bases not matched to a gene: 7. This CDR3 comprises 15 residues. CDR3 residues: CASSSLAGVGDTQYF. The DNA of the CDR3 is TGTGCCAGCAGCTCCTTAGCGGGAGTGGGAGATACGCAGTATTTT.